This TCR beta chain was obtained from a study of cytomegalovirus exposure and HLA in healthy donors. Findings and limits, study-wide: Common viral pathogens seemed to be connected with several of the most significant clusters, according to a later analysis.

The PCR employed 60 Vbeta primers together with 13 Jbeta primers. Some clones are missing from TCRdb's copy, which holds only in-frame ones; the method was immunoSEQ multiplex PCR. The repertoire includes approximately 110,000 clones, around 73% of them detected once, and roughly 8% sits in the top ten. Per germline, CDR1 SGHTS and CDR2 YDEGEE. This CDR3 comprises 16 residues. As for this clone: The target antigen is unknown. The junction does not match germline at one end; this may be a read error.

The source material was PBMCs. The chain uses TRBV5-8 and TRBJ1-5, with 8 bases identical to TRBD1. This TCR was recovered from a middle-aged man in good health and CMV-seronegative. For the CDR3, the DNA is TGCGCCAGCAGCCAAACTGCGGACAGGGCGAGTCAGCCCCAGCATTTT. It translates to CASSQTADRASQPQHF.